The T cell receptor beta chain described here comes from a study of sequential checkpoint blockade in melanoma. For the study at large: After nivolumab or ipilimumab alone, about 22 patients had week-13 rebiopsies.

The treatment denotes: randomized to nivolumab then ipilimumab (arm A) or the reverse (arm B). The germline V gene has CDR1 SGHRS and CDR2 YFSETQ. This CDR3 has 14 amino acids. Unmatched junction bases numbered 1, after V lost 0 bases and J lost 2 bases. The method was immunoSEQ multiplex PCR; TCRdb's version includes in-frame clones alone and lacks a portion of them. The sample has roughly 4,000 clones, 23% seen once. The sequence came from a human donor with melanoma. The gene calls are TRBV5-1 and TRBJ2-7; 8 nucleotides match TRBD1. The sample was tumor tissue (inferred from file names), taken from a patient given nivolumab and ipilimumab in sequence. Here the CDR3 DNA reads TGCGCCAGCAGCTTGGTGACAGGGGCCTACGAGCAGTACTTC. It specifies CASSLVTGAYEQYF.